This T cell receptor (beta chain) came from a study of regulatory T cells in long-lasting Graves disease. Study-level information: Patients with persistent Graves' disease had over 5 years of antithyroid drugs and persistent TSH receptor antibodies.

V gave up 4 bases and J gave up 7 bases; unmatched junction bases: 9. CDR1 is SEHNR, CDR2 FQNEAQ, per germline (reference sequence). The CDR3 has 15 amino acids. Building of the TCR beta libraries involved iRepertoire HTBI primers and Arm-PCR of CDR3 regions. In TCRdb, the multiplex PCR reads were re-called with MiXCR into one record per CDR3 protein. The sample carries fewer than 450,000 distinct CDR3 sequences, about 20% recorded once. Time point denoted: persistent/refractory GD, antithyroid drugs over 5 years with positive TRAb. Scientists built the TCR library using RNA that was extracted from PBMCs. This clonotype was seen a handful of times.

This specimen consisted of peripheral blood mononuclear cells (PBMCs), obtained when the disease was refractory, from a patient treated with antithyroid drugs. This TCR derives from a female donor with Graves disease. The chain combines TRBV7-9 with TRBJ2-2, with 7 positions matching TRBD1. The CDR3 DNA follows: TGTGCCAGCAGCTCGACCATACAGGGGTACGGGGAGCTGTTTTTT. This codes for CASSSTIQGYGELFF.